This entry lists 14 T cell receptor beta chains sequenced from one sample in a study of blood T cell repertoires in COVID-19. Produced via immunoSEQ multiplex PCR; TCRdb's table is partial and in-frame only. The table has some 400,000 clones, around 87% seen once; the top ten hold 8.5% to 12%. Sequenced: peripheral blood. These receptors all come from a woman in her thirties with COVID-19, enrolled during active disease.

The chain is built from TRBV4-1 and TRBJ1-2; 8 bases are a match to TRBD1. CDR3 size: 15 residues. V trimming: 1 base; J trimming: 6 bases; junction bases outside the gene matches: 7. Looked up from germline, CDR1 is MGHRA and CDR2 is YSYEKL. CDR3 DNA: TGCGCCAGCAGCCAAGGTATAGCAGGGGGCGATGGCTACACCTTC. It specifies CASSQGIAGGDGYTF.

This clone came up a few times. This chain joins TRBV7-6 and TRBJ2-2, with 15 positions matching TRBD2. CDR3 length equals 17 residues. CDR1 and CDR2 (germline): SGHVS, FNYEAQ. After removal of 5 bases from V and 5 bases from J, the junction contained 6 bases not matched to a gene. CDR3 nucleotide sequence: TGTGCCAGCAGCCCGGGACTAGCGGGAGGTTGGACCGGGGAGCTGTTTTTT. Residues: CASSPGLAGGWTGELFF. Full variable domain (rest looked up from reference TRBV7-6 and TRBJ2-2): GAGVSQSPRYKVTKRGQDVALRCDPISGHVSLYWYRQALGQGPEFLTYFNYEAQQDKSGLPNDRFSAERPEGSISTLTIQRTEQRDSAMYRCASSPGLAGGWTGELFFGEGSRLTVL.

This rearrangement joins TRBV6-5 to TRBJ2-5; 11 bases fit TRBD2. CDR1 and CDR2 (germline): MNHEY, SVGAGI. This CDR3 is 15 amino acids long. V lost 6 bases, J lost 3 bases, and 6 bases stayed unmatched. The CDR3 bases are TGTGCCAGCAGAGCCGGGACTAGCGGCAAAGAGACCCAGTACTTC. It codes for CASRAGTSGKETQYF.

The chain uses TRBV5-4 and TRBJ1-4; 7 bases line up with TRBD1. V gave up 3 bases and J gave up 5 bases; unmatched junction bases: 1. Germline assignment: CDR1 SGHNT and CDR2 YYREEE (reference sequence). The CDR3 is made up of 13 amino acids. This CDR3 reads CASSSRGNEKLFF. The CDR3 DNA reads as TGTGCCAGCAGCTCCAGGGGGAATGAAAAACTGTTTTTT.

V and J are TRBV2 and TRBJ1-6, with 7 bases fitting TRBD1. Germline CDR1 SNHLY, CDR2 FYNNEI. CDR3 length: 17 amino acids. V dropped 4 bases and J dropped 7; count of bases not matched to a gene: 13. The CDR3 bases are TGTGCCAGCAGTGCTCCGGACAGGAGCAGCCAAAATTCACCCCTCCACTTT. The encoded protein is CASSAPDRSSQNSPLHF.

V usage is TRBV4-2 and J usage is TRBJ2-3; D is undetermined. Looked up from germline, CDR1 is LGHNA and CDR2 is YNFKEQ. The CDR3 sequence is 15 residues long. V lost 0 bases to trimming and J lost 5 bases, with 12 bases between them. The CDR3 nucleotides read TGTGCCAGCAGCCAAGAGCCGGGTCGTGGAGATACGCAGTATTTT. Residues: CASSQEPGRGDTQYF.

The chain joins TRBV7-8 to TRBJ2-3; D not resolved. This CDR3 has 15 amino acids. The germline V gene encodes CDR1 SGHVS and CDR2 FQNEAQ. The V end was cut by 5 bases, the J end by 4 bases, with 16 bases between. CDR3 sequence reads: CASSPSLVVADTQYF. Written as DNA, the CDR3 is TGTGCCAGCAGCCCCTCCTTGGTAGTCGCAGATACGCAGTATTTT.

V usage is TRBV5-1 and J usage is TRBJ1-5; D call uncertain. Per germline, CDR1 SGHRS and CDR2 YFSETQ. The CDR3 covers 13 residues. Trimming took 0 bases from V and 5 from J, leaving 6 bases between them. For the CDR3, the DNA is TGCGCCAGCAGCTTGGGACTTGATCAGCCCCAGCATTTT. This encodes CASSLGLDQPQHF.

The rearrangement joins TRBV29-1 to TRBJ1-1, with 11 nucleotides matching TRBD1. Losses at the gene ends were 4 bases for V and 6 bases for J; bases not matched to a gene: 10. The CDR3 is 15 amino acids. CDR1 is SQVTM, CDR2 ANQGSEA, per germline. The CDR3: CSVAPGQGDRAEAFF. The DNA of the CDR3 is TGCAGCGTTGCCCCGGGACAGGGGGACCGCGCTGAAGCTTTCTTT.

The chain joins TRBV5-4 to TRBJ2-7, with D perhaps TRBD2 (5 bases). CDR3 length equals 14 residues. Trimming removed 0 bases from V and 6 bases from J, with 13 bases in between. From germline, CDR1 is SGHNT and CDR2 YYREEE (reference sequence). For the CDR3, the DNA is TGTGCCAGCAGCTTGGGATTGGGAGCCCTCGAGCAGTACTTC. This gives the protein CASSLGLGALEQYF.

The rearrangement uses TRBV21-1 and TRBJ2-3; the D call in the table, TRBD2, was not verified against the DNA. TRBV21-1 is given as a pseudogene. The CDR3 spans 24 residues. CDR3 nucleotides: TGTGCCAGCAGCAAATCAGGTCTAGGAGGAAAAACATCCGCCGGCCCCAGGAGGCAAGATACGCAGTATTTT. This encodes CASSKSGLGGKTSAGPRRQDTQYF.

The V gene is TRBV5-5, the J gene TRBJ2-7, with D tentatively TRBD1 (5 bases). V was clipped by 3 bases and J by 5 bases, with 21 bases between them. This CDR3 comprises 16 residues. Germline V gives CDR1 SGHKS, CDR2 YYEKEE (reference sequence). The CDR3 nucleotides are TGTGCCAGCAGCTCCCGCGGCGGACAATCCGCCCACGAGCAGTACTTC. Translated: CASSSRGGQSAHEQYF. Using reference TRBV5-5 and TRBJ2-7 for the parts outside the CDR3, the full variable domain is DAGVTQSPTHLIKTRGQQVTLRCSPISGHKSVSWYQQVLGQGPQFIFQYYEKEERGRGNFPDRFSARQFPNYSSELNVNALLLGDSALYLCASSSRGGQSAHEQYFGPGTRLTVT.

The CDR3 spells CASSAPETSGSWGGELFF. Here the CDR3 DNA reads TGTGCCAGCAGCGCCCCAGAAACTAGCGGGAGCTGGGGCGGGGAGCTGTTTTTT. The chain recombines TRBV7-3 with TRBJ2-2; 11 nucleotides line up with TRBD2. With 5 bases clipped from V and 7 bases from J, the junction kept 15 bases outside the gene matches. The CDR3 spans 18 residues. Germline-derived CDR1 and CDR2 are SGHTA and FQGTGA.

The chain carries TRBV7-2 and TRBJ2-5; TRBD2 matches at 7 bases. This CDR3 region has 15 residues. With 5 bases clipped from V and 5 bases from J, the junction kept 11 bases outside the gene matches. Germline lookup yields CDR1 SGHTA and CDR2 FQGNSA. Here the CDR3 reads CASSVSGPGAETQYF. CDR3 DNA sequence: TGTGCCAGCAGCGTTAGCGGGCCCGGAGCGGAGACCCAGTACTTC.